The sequence of this TCR beta chain was determined in a study of CD8 T cells in ankylosing spondylitis. In TCRdb, the 5' RACE reads were re-called with MiXCR into one record per CDR3 protein. The data hold about 300,000 distinct CDR3 sequences, with around 21% observed a single time. This clonotype was recorded a few times. Antigen: not known. Study-level results: Peripheral blood samples showed relatively rare disease-linked clones, and these clones were CD8+. According to the report, clones linked to the disease were significantly enriched in matched synovial fluid samples taken from ankylosing spondylitis patients. Prior work had noted some motif variants in reactive arthritis blood and synovial fluid.

The CDR3 covers 14 residues. Per the germline V gene, CDR1 is KGHSH and CDR2 is LQKENI. Trimming took off 0 bases at V and 2 bases at J, with 8 bases between the two ends. The J gene is TRBJ2-7, the V gene TRBV18; D is perhaps TRBD1 (5 bases). The TCR originated in a female donor with ankylosing spondylitis or in good health (not recorded which). The material sequenced was blood, either unsorted or a sorted T cell fraction (not recorded which). The CDR3 is CASSPPLGAYEQYF. CDR3 sequence (DNA): TGTGCCAGCTCACCACCCCTAGGGGCCTACGAGCAGTACTTC.